The rows below give T cell receptor beta chains drawn from one sample of a study of blood T cell repertoires in COVID-19. Sequencing was performed with immunoSEQ multiplex PCR; in TCRdb, only in-frame clones are kept and a portion is missing. Found here are 200,000 to 300,000 clones, about four fifths of them singletons; the top ten hold around 3.3%. Sample: PBMCs or T cells enriched from blood (not recorded which). The receptors derive from a middle-aged woman who had been exposed to COVID-19. CDR3s include the opening cysteine and the closing phenylalanine or tryptophan. The D gene is left open where the match is weak. Only part of the rows carry a size: once, few, many, or a class if the clone is expanded.

>TRBJ1-4|TRBV29-1|NA|NA
TGCAGCGTTGCGGGGGTCGTCGATGAAAAACTGTTTTTT
CSVAGVVDEKLFF
>TRBJ1-5|TRBV4-1|NA|NA
TGCGCCAGCAGCCACCCGGGGGGTAGCAATCAGCCCCAGCATTTT
CASSHPGGSNQPQHF
>TRBJ2-7|TRBV4-2|NA|NA
TGTGCCAGCAGCCAAGAGTCAGGCTACGAGCAGTACTTC
CASSQESGYEQYF
>TRBJ1-2|TRBV7-2|TRBD1|NA
TGTGCCAGCAGCTTAGGAGGTGGACAGGGGGCCTATGGCTACACCTTC
CASSLGGGQGAYGYTF
>TRBJ2-1|TRBV5-4|NA|once
TGTGCCAGCAGCCTGCGGGGCGTGTACAATGAGCAGTTCTTC
CASSLRGVYNEQFF
>TRBJ1-3|TRBV5-6|NA|NA
TGTGCCAGCAGCTTGGGACAGTCGGTCTCTGGAAACACCATATATTTT
CASSLGQSVSGNTIYF
>TRBJ2-7|TRBV6-5|TRBD1|NA
TGTGCCAGCAGTTACTCGTCACAGGGGGGAAACGAGCAGTACTTC
CASSYSSQGGNEQYF
>TRBJ1-1|TRBV18|NA|NA
TGTGCCAGCTCACGACAGAACACTGAAGCTTTCTTT
CASSRQNTEAFF
>TRBJ1-1|TRBV18|TRBD1|NA
TGTGCCAGCTCACCCAAACAGGGGGCTGCGGACACTGAAGCTTTCTTT
CASSPKQGAADTEAFF
>TRBJ1-6|TRBV5-6|NA|NA
TGTGCCAGCAGCTCGGGACTGAGTAATTCACCCCTCCACTTT
CASSSGLSNSPLHF
>TRBJ1-2|TRBV10-3|NA|few
TGTGCCATCAGGGGTCCCACCCTTGGACAAAGAAGCTATGGCTACACCTTC
CAIRGPTLGQRSYGYTF
>TRBJ2-2|TRBV18|NA|NA
TGTGCCAGCTCACCTCCCTGGGCAGATCAGACGAACACCGGGGAGCTGTTTTTT
CASSPPWADQTNTGELFF
>TRBJ1-2|TRBV27|NA|few
TGTGCCAGCAGTTTTCAGGGGAGTGGGTATGATGGCTACACCTTC
CASSFQGSGYDGYTF
>TRBJ2-1|TRBV19|TRBD2|few
TGTGCCAGTAGTCCCGGGGAGGGGTCCTACAATGAGCAGTTCTTC
CASSPGEGSYNEQFF
>TRBJ1-2|TRBV6-5|NA|NA
TGTGCCAGCAGTTACTCGATCGGGGGTGGCTACACCTTC
CASSYSIGGGYTF
>TRBJ1-2|TRBV29-1|NA|NA
TGCAGCGCCGGGGGAGGGGCTGGCTACACCTTC
CSAGGGAGYTF
>TRBJ2-7|TRBV7-8|NA|NA
TGTGCCAGCAGCTTAGGGAGTCGGCAGTCAACCTACGAGCAGTACTTC
CASSLGSRQSTYEQYF
>TRBJ1-2|TRBV5-1|NA|NA
TGCGCCAGCAGCTTGGGAGGGACTGAATCAACTAACTATGGCTACACCTTC
CASSLGGTESTNYGYTF
>TRBJ2-7|TRBV2|TRBD1|few
TGTGCCAGCAGTGGACAGGGGACCTACGAGCAGTACTTC
CASSGQGTYEQYF
>TRBJ2-3|TRBV19|TRBD2|NA
TGTGCCAGTAGTTCAAATCGAGGGACTAGCGGGGTAAGCACAGATACGCAGTATTTT
CASSSNRGTSGVSTDTQYF
>TRBJ2-5|TRBV9|NA|NA
TGTGCCAGCACCCCAGGGGAGGGTTTGTGGGAGACCCAGTACTTC
CASTPGEGLWETQYF
>TRBJ2-7|TRBV9|NA|NA
TGTGCCAGCAGCGTAGCCCCGGACAGTGCCTACGAGCAGTACTTC
CASSVAPDSAYEQYF
>TRBJ2-3|TRBV24-1|NA|NA
TGTGCCACCGCTGTTGGGGGGAGCACAGATACGCAGTATTTT
CATAVGGSTDTQYF
>TRBJ1-6|TRBV18|NA|NA
TGTGCCAGCTCACCAACGATCGGGACACGGGATTCACCCCTCCACTTT
CASSPTIGTRDSPLHF
>TRBJ1-2|TRBV6-5|NA|NA
TGTGCCAGCATTCTCGACAGCGATGGCTACACCTTC
CASILDSDGYTF
>TRBJ2-1|TRBV20-1|NA|NA
TGCAGTGCGGACTCTAGCAATGAGCAGTTCTTC
CSADSSNEQFF
>TRBJ1-5|TRBV7-6|TRBD1|NA
TGTGCCAGCAGCCCCGGACAGGGGGCCCATCAGCCCCAGCATTTT
CASSPGQGAHQPQHF
>TRBJ1-1|TRBV5-4|TRBD1|few
TGTGCCAGCAGCTCAAAGGGACAGGGAGACGGGAACACTGAAGCTTTCTTT
CASSSKGQGDGNTEAFF
>TRBJ2-3|TRBV19|TRBD1|NA
TGTGCCAGTAGGGGACAGGGGGGCACAGATACGCAGTATTTT
CASRGQGGTDTQYF
>TRBJ2-7|TRBV24-1|TRBD2|NA
TGTGCCACCGGCCCGGGAGGAGGGTCAGTCTACGAGCAGTACTTC
CATGPGGGSVYEQYF
>TRBJ1-6|TRBV5-4|TRBD1|NA
TGTGCCAGCAGCCCTCGACAGGGAGATTCACCCCTCCACTTT
CASSPRQGDSPLHF
>TRBJ2-7|TRBV19|NA|NA
TGTGCCAGTAGTATTCGGGTAGAGGGTGCCTACGAGCAGTACTTC
CASSIRVEGAYEQYF
>TRBJ1-1|TRBV2|NA|once
TGTGCCAGCAATTTGGGGGGGAACACTGAAGCTTTCTTT
CASNLGGNTEAFF
>TRBJ1-4|TRBV6-5|NA|NA
TGTGCCAGCAGCCGCCAGGTGAACTCAGAAAAACTGTTTTTT
CASSRQVNSEKLFF
>TRBJ2-7|TRBV5-4|NA|NA
TGTGCCAGCAGCTCCGAGGGAAGTGAAGAGCAGTACTTC
CASSSEGSEEQYF
>TRBJ2-5|TRBV7-2|NA|NA
TGTGCCAGCAGCTTAGCGGGGGGGCTAGAGACCCAGTACTTC
CASSLAGGLETQYF
>TRBJ1-1|TRBV10-1|TRBD1|NA
TGCGCCAGCAAGCCGGGACAGGGGTGTATTCAGCCCATGAACACTGAAGCTTTCTTT
CASKPGQGCIQPMNTEAFF
>TRBJ2-1|TRBV12-3/TRBV12-4|TRBD1|NA
TGTGCCAGCAGTCTTCGACAGGGTAATGAGCAGTTCTTC
CASSLRQGNEQFF
>TRBJ2-3|TRBV9|TRBD1|NA
TGTGCCAGCAGCGGGGGGACAGGGGGCATGGTAGATACGCAGTATTTT
CASSGGTGGMVDTQYF
>TRBJ2-1|TRBV14|NA|few
TGTGCCAGCAGCTCCTGGACAGTTCAAAGCTCCTACAATGAGCAGTTCTTC
CASSSWTVQSSYNEQFF
>TRBJ1-1|TRBV6-5|TRBD1|once
TGTGCCAGCAGTTACGGACAGGGTCCTCCTGGGACTGAAGCTTTCTTT
CASSYGQGPPGTEAFF
>TRBJ1-4|TRBV7-9|TRBD1|NA
TGTGCCAGCAGCTCTCGGGACAGGGACCAGAATGAAAAACTGTTTTTT
CASSSRDRDQNEKLFF
>TRBJ2-3|TRBV28|TRBD2|NA
TGTGCCAGCAGTTCGGGCGGGGGGGACACAGATACGCAGTATTTT
CASSSGGGDTDTQYF
>TRBJ1-1|TRBV2|TRBD1|NA
TGTGCCAGCGGGACAGGCCGGGGGAGCACTGAAGCTTTCTTT
CASGTGRGSTEAFF
>TRBJ1-5|TRBV19|TRBD1|NA
TGTGCCAGTAGTATGACCGGACAGGGGAAGGCCTATCAGCCCCAGCATTTT
CASSMTGQGKAYQPQHF
>TRBJ1-5|TRBV20-1|NA|NA
TGCAGTGCTAGTCCAGGAGAGGGTAGCAATCAGCCCCAGCATTTT
CSASPGEGSNQPQHF
>TRBJ1-1|TRBV7-9|TRBD1|NA
TGTGCCAGCAGCCCCTCAGGGGGCGCGAAGGGAACTGAAGCTTTCTTT
CASSPSGGAKGTEAFF
>TRBJ2-2|TRBV25-1|TRBD1|NA
TGTGCCAGCAGTGAAGGCAGGGGGCTTGGGCCCGGGGAGCTGTTTTTT
CASSEGRGLGPGELFF
>TRBJ1-2|TRBV2|NA|NA
TGTGCCAGCGTCGTCAGGGAAACCAACTATGGCTACACCTTC
CASVVRETNYGYTF
>TRBJ2-5|TRBV6-5|NA|NA
TGTGCCAGCAGCGCCAGGGCCGAACAAGAGACCCAGTACTTC
CASSARAEQETQYF
>TRBJ1-6|TRBV4-2|TRBD1|NA
TGTGCCAGCAGCCAAGACGGGACAGGCATAATGGATTCACCCCTCCACTTT
CASSQDGTGIMDSPLHF